The clone carrying this T cell receptor beta chain came up many times. Its target is unknown. These data originate in a study of T cells in Graves' hyperthyroidism and ophthalmopathy. Whole-study findings and limits: Blood also showed most of the thyroid clonotypes that were expanded above 0.001.

Researchers took RNA transcripts and amplified the TCR beta CDR3 regions from them. With the HTBI primer set, the TCR CDR3 went through a first round of RT-PCR. TCRdb analysed the multiplex PCR reads with MiXCR anew, one entry per CDR3 protein. The sample yields 550,000 to 700,000 distinct CDR3 sequences, about 43% seen once. This CDR3 is built from 16 residues. V lost 0 bases, J lost 6 bases, and 13 bases lay in between. Per the germline V gene, CDR1 is SGHRS and CDR2 is YFSETQ. The source material was peripheral blood or thyroid tissue (not recorded which). The chain employs TRBV5-1 and TRBJ1-6; D gene uncertain. The TCR was taken from an adult woman with Graves' disease, either hyperthyroidism or ophthalmopathy (not recorded which). This CDR3 reads CASSLAWGIGNSPLHF. CDR3 nucleotides: TGCGCCAGCAGCTTGGCCTGGGGAATTGGTAATTCACCCCTCCACTTT.